This TCR beta chain was sequenced during a study of CD8+ T cells in alopecia areata. Study outcomes and limitations: Lesional scalp, especially alopecia totalis/universalis, showed higher clonality than normal scalp. Many expanded lesional clones persisted in scalp and blood during tofacitinib.

It was cDNA, reverse transcribed from extracted RNA, that served as the sequencing template. Sequencing used immunoSEQ multiplex PCR; TCRdb keeps in-frame clones, though not all of them. Of 130,000 to 150,000 clones listed, 82% are singletons. Comment on this clone: Its antigen is not known.

Treatment: oral pan-JAK inhibitor, 5-10 mg twice daily. Collected material from alopecia areata patients comprised lesional scalp punch biopsies and peripheral blood. V lost 5 bases, J lost 3 bases, and 9 bases lay in between. CDR1 SGHTA and CDR2 FQGNSA come from the germline V gene. The CDR3 totals 13 residues. The rearrangement uses TRBV7-2 and TRBJ2-3; D unclear. This specimen was CD8+ T cells sorted from blood, taken at week 4, from a patient treated with tofacitinib. This sequence was found in a human donor with alopecia areata. The CDR3 nucleotides are TGTGCCAGCAGCCGCAGCCTGACAGATACGCAGTATTTT. It translates to CASSRSLTDTQYF.